The entry that follows covers one T cell receptor (beta chain) sequence. This entry is derived from a study of regulatory T cells in long-lasting Graves disease. Researchers made TCR beta libraries by using iRepertoire HTBI primers and running Arm-PCR on CDR3 regions. MiXCR was run by TCRdb on the multiplex PCR reads, yielding one entry per CDR3 protein. Altogether a few hundred thousand distinct CDR3 sequences are present, 15% being singletons, with the ten largest covering approximately 8%. Time point indicated: newly diagnosed GD, antithyroid drugs for less than 3 months. TCR sequences were obtained from RNA taken from PBMCs. In germline, CDR1 is SGHTA, CDR2 FQGNSA. This CDR3 spans 15 amino acids. V lost 5 bases, J lost 7 bases, and 18 bases lay in between. A further study also used this sample, focusing on T cells in Graves' hyperthyroidism and ophthalmopathy.

This chain links TRBV7-2 with TRBJ1-5, with D possibly matching TRBD1 (5 bases). The sample in question was peripheral blood mononuclear cells (PBMCs), obtained at new diagnosis, from a patient treated with antithyroid drugs. The receptor comes from a middle-aged woman with Graves disease. The CDR3 is CASSGGRGIEQPQHF. The DNA for the CDR3 is TGTGCCAGCAGCGGAGGGAGGGGAATTGAGCAGCCCCAGCATTTT.